This TCR beta chain was sequenced during a study of identical twins. V gave up 3 bases and J gave up 1 base, with 6 bases separating them. This CDR3 is built from 13 residues. Germline CDR1 LGHNT, CDR2 FRNRAP. At least ten counts were recorded for this clonotype. What it recognizes is unknown. Study-wide results and caveats: Clonotypes of the beta chain that were abundant in cord blood carried fewer insertions (memory repertoires showed none).

TCRdb re-called the 5' RACE reads with MiXCR, one entry per CDR3 protein. Among some 600,000 distinct CDR3 sequences listed, roughly 7.1% were seen once. A further study also used this sample, focusing on yellow fever vaccine responses in identical twins.

The sample comprised PBMCs. The chain links TRBV12-5 to TRBJ1-1; the D gene is possibly TRBD1 (5 bases). The source is a woman between 18 and 30 years old in good health. CDR3 nucleotide sequence: TGTGCTAGTGGTTTAGGGGAGAACACTGAAGCTTTCTTT. Translated, it gives CASGLGENTEAFF. Supplemented by reference TRBV12-5 and TRBJ1-1, the full variable domain reads DARVTQTPRHKVTEMGQEVTMRCQPILGHNTVFWYRQTMMQGLELLAYFRNRAPLDDSGMPKDRFSAEMPDATLATLKIQPSEPRDSAVYFCASGLGENTEAFFGQGTRLTVV.